These 24 T cell receptor beta chains were all obtained from the same sample, sequenced in a study of T cell responses to AZD1222 COVID-19 vaccine (dated by TCRdb to the early 2020s). The time point label for this specimen denotes: about 28 days (+/-7) after the second vaccine dose. Receptor amplification or capture employed the immunoSEQ multiplex PCR assay. In its TCRdb copy, this immuneACCESS table keeps in-frame sequences only and misses some clones. Where compared with another copy, unresolved V genes explain less than half of these, and the others have no known cause. Counted in this sample were roughly 140,000 clones; 90% of them appeared once. The leading ten clones occupy roughly 3.2% of the sample. Sequences were derived from peripheral blood, sampled 28 days after the second AZD1222 dose. The source of these receptors is an adult who received the AZD1222 COVID-19 vaccine.

V usage is TRBV5-1 and J usage is TRBJ1-2, with 7 bases identical to TRBD1. The CDR3 runs 14 residues. V gave up 0 bases and J gave up 3 bases; unmatched junction bases: 2. CDR1 SGHRS and CDR2 YFSETQ come from the germline V gene. CDR3 nucleotides: TGCGCCAGCAGCTTGGGACAGGGACACTATGGCTACACCTTC. Translated: CASSLGQGHYGYTF.

The rearrangement links TRBV3-1 (or the pseudogene TRBV3-2) to TRBJ1-3; 7 bases are a match to TRBD1. The junction had 8 bases not matched to a gene; V was cut back by 3 bases and J by 0 bases. This CDR3 region has 17 residues. Germline loops: CDR1 LGHDT, CDR2 YNNKEL (reference sequence). CDR3 amino acids: CASSQLQGPGSGNTIYF. Written as DNA, the CDR3 is TGTGCCAGCAGCCAGTTACAGGGGCCTGGCTCTGGAAACACCATATATTTT.

V and J are TRBV29-1 and TRBJ1-1; D possibly corresponds to TRBD1 (5 bases). V was pared by 8 bases and J by 5 bases, with 9 bases between. Per germline, CDR1 SQVTM and CDR2 ANQGSEA. This CDR3 contains 10 residues. CDR3 amino acids: CSLGETEAFF. CDR3 DNA sequence: TGCAGCTTGGGGGAAACTGAAGCTTTCTTT. Based on the CDR3 plus reference TRBV29-1 and TRBJ1-1, the full variable domain is SAVISQKPSRDICQRGTSLTIQCQVDSQVTMMFWYRQQPGQSLTLIATANQGSEATYESGFVIDKFPISRPNLTFSTLTVSNMSPEDSSIYLCSLGETEAFFGQGTRLTVV.

The rearrangement links TRBV7-9 to TRBJ1-1; 7 nucleotides line up with TRBD1. Per germline, CDR1 SEHNR and CDR2 FQNEAQ (reference sequence). The CDR3 length is 14 residues. Unmatched junction bases numbered 7, after V lost 5 bases and J lost 4 bases. The CDR3 sequence is CASSGDRESTEAFF. For the CDR3, the DNA is TGTGCCAGCAGCGGAGACAGGGAAAGCACTGAAGCTTTCTTT.

The chain carries TRBV7-8 and TRBJ2-7; 7 bases line up with TRBD1. CDR1 and CDR2 from the germline V gene are SGHVS and FQNEAQ. The ends lost 4 bases at V and 1 base at J; junction bases unmatched: 13. The CDR3 has 17 residues. This chain's CDR3 is CASSSRANRDRSYEQYF. The CDR3 DNA sequence: TGTGCCAGCAGCTCACGCGCGAACCGGGACAGATCCTACGAGCAGTACTTC.

This chain uses TRBV19 with TRBJ1-5; D is perhaps TRBD1 (5 bases). This CDR3 region has 17 residues. CDR1 is LNHDA, CDR2 SQIVND, per germline (reference sequence). V lost 11 bases, J lost 4 bases, and 27 bases lay in between. This CDR3 reads CASGSGTTIYLNQPQHF. CDR3 coding DNA: TGTGCCTCGGGCTCCGGGACCACAATTTACTTAAATCAGCCCCAGCATTTT.

The rearrangement links TRBV7-9 to TRBJ1-2; D gene ambiguous. Trimming cost V 1 base and J 8 bases, with 11 bases left between them. CDR3 length: 13 residues. CDR1 is SEHNR and CDR2 is FQNEAQ in the germline V gene (reference sequence). CDR3 in amino acids: CASSLGRGSGYTF. In nucleotides, the CDR3 is TGTGCCAGCAGCTTAGGACGGGGAAGCGGCTACACCTTC.

The gene calls are TRBV6-5 and TRBJ1-5; tentative D call: TRBD1 (5 bases). The V end lost 8 bases, the J end lost 6 bases, and 17 bases lay between the germline ends. CDR3 length equals 14 residues. CDR1 and CDR2 (germline): MNHEY, SVGAGI. The CDR3 spells CASYAREEGQPQHF. DNA of the CDR3: TGTGCCAGCTACGCCAGGGAGGAGGGTCAGCCCCAGCATTTT.

This clone appeared a single time. The chain is built from TRBV19 and TRBJ1-3; D remains unclear. The V end lost 4 bases, the J end lost 7 bases, and 20 bases lay between the germline ends. Germline CDR1 is LNHDA and CDR2 is SQIVND (reference sequence). This CDR3 has 16 amino acids. The CDR3 DNA reads TGTGCCAGTAGTAGCCCTCCCGCCACACGTGTGAACACCATATATTTT. Translated: CASSSPPATRVNTIYF.

The chain uses TRBV9 and TRBJ2-1; 8 positions match TRBD2. The CDR3 spans 15 residues. Germline CDR1 reads SGDLS; CDR2 reads YYNGEE. V dropped 6 bases and J dropped 0; count of bases not matched to a gene: 5. CDR3 bases: TGTGCCAGCACCTTAAGCGGGAGCTCCTACAATGAGCAGTTCTTC. Translating gives CASTLSGSSYNEQFF.

V gene TRBV7-9 combines with J gene TRBJ1-4; D may be TRBD1 (5 bases). Germline V gene data show CDR1 as SEHNR and CDR2 as FQNEAQ (reference sequence). V gave up 2 bases and J gave up 2 bases, with 6 bases separating them. The CDR3 extends over 14 amino acids. The CDR3 is CASSLRGTNEKLFF. DNA for the CDR3: TGTGCCAGCAGCTTACGGGGGACTAATGAAAAACTGTTTTTT.

This chain uses TRBV19 with TRBJ2-7; D possibly corresponds to TRBD1 (5 bases). The CDR3 consists of 14 residues. Trimming stripped 5 bases from V and 2 bases from J, with 13 bases between. CDR1 is LNHDA, CDR2 SQIVND, per germline (reference sequence). The CDR3 DNA reads as TGTGCCAGTAGTGGGCAGGGCGTCCCCTACGAGCAGTACTTC. Translating gives CASSGQGVPYEQYF.

In nucleotides, the CDR3 is TGTGCCAGCAGTGAACAGGGGTATTCGAACTATGGCTACACCTTC. It encodes CASSEQGYSNYGYTF. This chain connects TRBV6-4 to TRBJ1-2; 7 nucleotides match TRBD1. Germline assignment: CDR1 MRHNA and CDR2 SNTAGT. CDR3 length equals 15 residues. V trimming: 3 bases; J trimming: 2 bases; junction bases outside the gene matches: 6.

The chain couples TRBV5-1 to TRBJ2-7, with a possible D match to TRBD2 (6 bases). Germline CDR1 and CDR2: SGHRS and YFSETQ. CDR3 size: 17 residues. The germline V and J ends were trimmed by 2 bases and 0 bases, with 18 bases remaining between them. The CDR3, as DNA: TGCGCCAGCAGCTTAGTCCCAACTAGCACGAGCTCCTACGAGCAGTACTTC. It yields the protein CASSLVPTSTSSYEQYF.

This clone was counted between two and nine times. This chain links TRBV19 with TRBJ2-7; TRBD2 agrees at 9 bases. The CDR3 covers 14 residues. Germline CDR1 LNHDA, CDR2 SQIVND (reference sequence). With 8 bases clipped from V and 2 bases from J, the junction kept 7 bases outside the gene matches. The CDR3: CASSKTSGPYEQYF. CDR3 nucleotide sequence: TGTGCCAGTTCCAAGACTAGCGGTCCCTACGAGCAGTACTTC.

The rearrangement links TRBV19 to TRBJ2-2; 11 bases line up with TRBD2. Germline CDR1 LNHDA, CDR2 SQIVND (reference sequence). With 6 bases clipped from V and 2 bases from J, the junction kept 8 bases outside the gene matches. This CDR3 has 17 amino acids. CDR3 DNA sequence: TGTGCCAGTAGAGGAGTCAGACTAGCGGGAAACACCGGGGAGCTGTTTTTT. This encodes CASRGVRLAGNTGELFF.

In DNA form, the CDR3 reads TGTGCTTGGGGACTGAGCTCTGGAAACACCATATATTTT. This translates into CAWGLSSGNTIYF. V is TRBV30 and J is TRBJ1-3, with D perhaps TRBD1 (5 bases). CDR1 and CDR2 (germline): GTSNPN, SVGIG (reference sequence). The CDR3 length is 13 residues.

The rearrangement links TRBV6-5 to TRBJ1-2, with D perhaps matching TRBD1 (5 bases). Germline V CDR1 and CDR2: MNHEY, SVGAGI. The V and J ends lost 0 bases and 1 base respectively, with 12 bases between them. There are 16 residues in the CDR3. The CDR3 DNA reads as TGTGCCAGCAGTTACTCGAGAATCCAGGGTAACTATGGCTACACCTTC. Translated: CASSYSRIQGNYGYTF.

The chain joins TRBV6-6 to TRBJ2-2; TRBD2 aligns across 10 bases. Germline-derived CDR1 and CDR2 are MNHNY and SVGAGI (reference sequence). Unmatched junction bases numbered 17, after V lost 5 bases and J lost 8 bases. The length of the CDR3 is 18 residues. As DNA, the CDR3 is TGTGCCAGCAGTCCTCAAATTCTAAGCGGGAGGGCCAGAGGGGAGCTGTTTTTT. Translated, it gives CASSPQILSGRARGELFF.

This rearrangement joins TRBV5-1 to TRBJ2-3; no clear D. Trimming took 3 bases from V and 0 from J, leaving 2 bases between them. Germline V gene sequence: CDR1 SGHRS, CDR2 YFSETQ. The CDR3 is 12 residues long. The CDR3 here is CASSSSTDTQYF. DNA for the CDR3: TGCGCCAGCAGCTCTAGCACAGATACGCAGTATTTT.

The V gene is TRBV5-1, the J gene TRBJ1-2; D gene unclear. Germline V CDR1 and CDR2: SGHRS, YFSETQ. This CDR3 is 15 amino acids long. The V end was cut by 0 bases, the J end by 5 bases, with 14 bases between. The CDR3 region is CASSLDPGLSYGYTF. CDR3 DNA sequence: TGCGCCAGCAGCTTGGACCCCGGACTAAGTTATGGCTACACCTTC.

The rearrangement links TRBV10-3 to TRBJ1-3, with TRBD1 as a possible D gene (6 bases). Germline V gene lookup returns CDR1 ENHRY and CDR2 SYGVKD. The CDR3 extends over 15 amino acids. Trimming removed 10 bases at V and 1 base at J, with 17 bases between. The CDR3 loop is CATEGGGFSGNTIYF. DNA for the CDR3: TGTGCCACCGAAGGGGGGGGTTTTTCTGGAAACACCATATATTTT.

V is TRBV5-4 and J is TRBJ1-2, with D possibly being TRBD1 (5 bases). CDR1 and CDR2 from the germline V gene are SGHNT and YYREEE (reference sequence). V was cut by 1 base and J by 1 base, with 14 bases left in between. CDR3 length equals 16 residues. The CDR3 sequence is CASSLRCLQVNYGYTF. CDR3 coding DNA: TGTGCCAGCAGCTTGCGTTGTCTACAGGTTAACTATGGCTACACCTTC.

V usage is TRBV7-9 and J usage is TRBJ2-5; no clear D. V lost 4 bases and J lost 1, with 13 bases in between. Germline CDR1 is SEHNR and CDR2 is FQNEAQ (reference sequence). CDR3 size: 15 residues. In nucleotides, the CDR3 is TGTGCCAGCAGCTATCCCGTGAGATTCCAAGAGACCCAGTACTTC. Its protein product is CASSYPVRFQETQYF.